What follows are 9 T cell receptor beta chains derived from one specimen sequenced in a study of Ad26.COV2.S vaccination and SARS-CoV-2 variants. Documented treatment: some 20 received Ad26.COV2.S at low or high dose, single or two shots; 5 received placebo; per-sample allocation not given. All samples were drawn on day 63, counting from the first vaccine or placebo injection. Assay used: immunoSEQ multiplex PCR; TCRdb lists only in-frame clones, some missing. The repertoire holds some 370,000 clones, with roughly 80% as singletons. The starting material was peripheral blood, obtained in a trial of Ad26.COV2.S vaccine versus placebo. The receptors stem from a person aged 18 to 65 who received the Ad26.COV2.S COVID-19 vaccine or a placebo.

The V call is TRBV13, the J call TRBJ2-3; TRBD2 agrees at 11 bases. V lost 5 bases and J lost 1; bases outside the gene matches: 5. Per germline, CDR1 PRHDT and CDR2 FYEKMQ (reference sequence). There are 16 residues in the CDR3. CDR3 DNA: TGTGCCAGCAGCCAACGACTAGCGGGGCGCACAGATACGCAGTATTTT. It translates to CASSQRLAGRTDTQYF.

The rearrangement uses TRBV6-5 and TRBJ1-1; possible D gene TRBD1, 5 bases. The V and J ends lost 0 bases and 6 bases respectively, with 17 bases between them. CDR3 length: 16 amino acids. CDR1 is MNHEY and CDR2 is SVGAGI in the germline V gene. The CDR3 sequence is CASSYSSRGAGSEAFF. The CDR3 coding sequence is TGTGCCAGCAGTTACTCTTCTCGAGGGGCCGGATCTGAAGCTTTCTTT.

For the CDR3, the DNA is TGTGCCAGCAGCCCGGGGACGGTTCCTCTCTCCTACAATGAGCAGTTCTTC. Protein sequence: CASSPGTVPLSYNEQFF. The rearrangement links TRBV7-9 to TRBJ2-1; the D call may be TRBD1 or TRBD2 (5 bases each). The germline V gene has CDR1 SEHNR and CDR2 FQNEAQ (reference sequence). V lost 5 bases, J lost 0 bases, and 17 bases lay in between. This CDR3 is 17 amino acids long. Full variable domain (rest looked up from reference TRBV7-9 and TRBJ2-1): DTGVSQNPRHKITKRGQNVTFRCDPISEHNRLYWYRQTLGQGPEFLTYFQNEAQLEKSRLLSDRFSAERPKGSFSTLEIQRTEQGDSAMYLCASSPGTVPLSYNEQFFGPGTRLTVL.

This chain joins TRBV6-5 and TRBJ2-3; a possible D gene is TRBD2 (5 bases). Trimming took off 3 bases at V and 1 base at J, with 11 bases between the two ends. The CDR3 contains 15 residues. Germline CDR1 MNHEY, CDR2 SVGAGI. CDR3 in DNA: TGTGCCAGCAGTTATAGAGGGAGTGGCACAGATACGCAGTATTTT. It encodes CASSYRGSGTDTQYF.

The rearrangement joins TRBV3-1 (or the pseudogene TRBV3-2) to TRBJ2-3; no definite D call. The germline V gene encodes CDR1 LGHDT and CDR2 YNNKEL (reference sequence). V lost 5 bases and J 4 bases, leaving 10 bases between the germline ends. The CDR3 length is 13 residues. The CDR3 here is CASSFRGADTQYF. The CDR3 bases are TGTGCCAGCAGCTTTCGAGGAGCAGATACGCAGTATTTT.

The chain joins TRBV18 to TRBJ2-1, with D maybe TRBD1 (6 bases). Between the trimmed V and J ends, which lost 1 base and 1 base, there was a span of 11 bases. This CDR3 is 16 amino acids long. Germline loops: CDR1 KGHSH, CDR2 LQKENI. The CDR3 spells CASSPLDRLSYNEQFF. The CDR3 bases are TGTGCCAGCTCACCACTGGACAGACTATCCTACAATGAGCAGTTCTTC.

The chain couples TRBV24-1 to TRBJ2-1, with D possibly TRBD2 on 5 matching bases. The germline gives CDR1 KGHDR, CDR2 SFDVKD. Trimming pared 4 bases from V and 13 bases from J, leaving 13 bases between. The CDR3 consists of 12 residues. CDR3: CATSDYAGKQFF. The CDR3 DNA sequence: TGTGCCACCAGTGACTATGCGGGTAAACAGTTCTTC.

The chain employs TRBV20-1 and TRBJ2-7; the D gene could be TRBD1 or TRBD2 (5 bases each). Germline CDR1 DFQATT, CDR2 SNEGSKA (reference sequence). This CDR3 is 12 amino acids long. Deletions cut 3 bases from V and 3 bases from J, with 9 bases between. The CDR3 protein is CSASLRGYEQYF. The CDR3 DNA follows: TGCAGTGCTAGTCTGAGGGGCTACGAGCAGTACTTC.

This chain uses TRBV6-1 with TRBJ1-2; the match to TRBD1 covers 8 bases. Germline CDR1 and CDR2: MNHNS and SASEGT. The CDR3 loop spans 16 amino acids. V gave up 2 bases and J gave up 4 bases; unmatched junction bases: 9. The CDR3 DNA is TGTGCCAGCAGTGAATACGGGACAGGCGAGATCTATGGCTACACCTTC. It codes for CASSEYGTGEIYGYTF.